The 11 T cell receptor beta chains listed next were all sequenced from one sample in a study of T cells after posttransplantation cyclophosphamide. Profiled with immunoSEQ multiplex PCR; TCRdb holds only in-frame clones, not every one. The data hold roughly 4,900 clones, with around 55% observed a single time. The source material was memory CD8+ T cells sorted from blood. These receptors originate from a woman aged 55-69 years in good health, CMV-negative, and a related stem cell transplant donor.

The chain couples TRBV7-2 to TRBJ2-7; no firm D call. The germline gives CDR1 SGHTA, CDR2 FQGNSA. This CDR3 is built from 16 residues. V gave up 4 bases and J gave up 2 bases, with 18 bases separating them. CDR3 sequence (DNA): TGTGCCAGCAGCTCTGATCGATCGCGGTCGACCTACGAGCAGTACTTC. It yields the protein CASSSDRSRSTYEQYF.

The rearrangement links TRBV27 to TRBJ2-1, with 7 bases fitting TRBD1. CDR1 and CDR2 (germline): MNHEY, SMNVEV (reference sequence). V lost 5 bases, J lost 4 bases, and 8 bases stayed unmatched. The CDR3 has 15 residues. The CDR3 region has the DNA TGTGCCAGCAGTATCAAGGGGGCAGGGTACAATGAGCAGTTCTTC. Protein sequence: CASSIKGAGYNEQFF.

A single count supports this clone. The CDR3 protein is CSVERPEDYGYTF. The DNA for the CDR3 is TGCAGCGTTGAAAGGCCGGAGGACTATGGCTACACCTTC. The chain couples TRBV29-1 to TRBJ1-2; D remains ambiguous. With 2 bases removed from V and 3 bases from J, the gap between germline ends came to 10 bases. The length of the CDR3 is 13 residues. The V gene's germline CDR1 is SQVTM and CDR2 ANQGSEA.

The gene calls are TRBV4-3 and TRBJ2-3; 7 nucleotides line up with TRBD2. CDR1 and CDR2 from the germline V gene are LGHNA and YSLEER. Unmatched junction bases numbered 7, after V lost 0 bases and J lost 1 base. The CDR3 has 17 amino acids. CDR3 nucleotides: TGCGCCAGCAGCCAAGATGCAGCGGGGCACCGCACAGATACGCAGTATTTT. Translating gives CASSQDAAGHRTDTQYF.

This clone was seen more than once but under ten times. The rearrangement links TRBV5-8 to TRBJ2-7, with 9 bases lining up with TRBD1. Germline lookup yields CDR1 SGHTS and CDR2 YDEGEE. This CDR3 is 14 amino acids long. J was trimmed by 6 bases and V by 4 bases; bases with no gene match: 8. This chain's CDR3 is CASSLRDRESEQYF. CDR3 DNA: TGTGCCAGCAGCCTCCGGGACAGGGAGTCCGAGCAGTACTTC.

The rearrangement uses TRBV28 and TRBJ1-1; D call uncertain. Trimming removed 1 base from V and 6 bases from J, with 9 bases in between. This CDR3 has 13 residues. Per the germline V gene, CDR1 is MDHEN and CDR2 is SYDVKM. CDR3 amino acids: CASSLSGKPEAFF. Here the CDR3 DNA reads TGTGCCAGCAGTTTATCCGGGAAACCTGAAGCTTTCTTT.

The genes are TRBV6-5 and TRBJ2-1; tentative D call: TRBD2 (6 bases). Germline V gives CDR1 MNHEY, CDR2 SVGAGI. This CDR3 has 14 residues. V lost 0 bases, J lost 8 bases, and 11 bases lay in between. CDR3 in amino acids: CASSYSTGVDEQFF. CDR3 in DNA: TGTGCCAGCAGTTACTCGACGGGGGTGGATGAGCAGTTCTTC.

The chain carries TRBV19 and TRBJ2-1, with D perhaps matching TRBD2 (5 bases). Germline V gene lookup returns CDR1 LNHDA and CDR2 SQIVND (reference sequence). V lost 8 bases, J lost 7 bases, and 15 bases lay in between. The CDR3 covers 13 residues. DNA for the CDR3: TGTGCCAGTTGTGTCGGCGGCGGGAATGAGCAGTTCTTC. Encoded protein: CASCVGGGNEQFF.

The genes are TRBV7-2 and TRBJ2-2; no reliable D call. CDR1 is SGHTA and CDR2 is FQGNSA in the germline V gene. Trimming shortened V by 2 bases and J by 6 bases, and 4 bases separated the two germline ends. This CDR3 is 12 amino acids long. Here the CDR3 DNA reads TGTGCCAGCAGCTTATCTGCCGGGGAGCTGTTTTTT. This sequence encodes CASSLSAGELFF. The full variable domain, rest sourced from reference TRBV7-2 and TRBJ2-2, is GAGVSQSPSNKVTEKGKDVELRCDPISGHTALYWYRQSLGQGLEFLIYFQGNSAPDKSGLPSDRFSAERTGGSVSTLTIQRTQQEDSAVYLCASSLSAGELFFGEGSRLTVL.

The chain is built from TRBV7-6 and TRBJ1-1; tentative D call: TRBD1 (5 bases). There are 14 residues in the CDR3. Between the trimmed V and J ends, which lost 1 base and 1 base, there was a span of 7 bases. Per the germline V gene, CDR1 is SGHVS and CDR2 is FNYEAQ. The CDR3 sequence: CASSLDGGNTEAFF. The DNA of the CDR3 is TGTGCCAGCAGCTTAGACGGGGGGAACACTGAAGCTTTCTTT.

The chain links TRBV7-2 to TRBJ1-1; no reliable D call. The CDR3 covers 15 residues. V lost 5 bases, J lost 0 bases, and 13 bases lay in between. Looked up from germline, CDR1 is SGHTA and CDR2 is FQGNSA. The CDR3 spells CASSEAGSLNTEAFF. DNA of the CDR3: TGTGCCAGCAGCGAAGCGGGGAGTTTGAACACTGAAGCTTTCTTT.